The 17 T cell receptor beta chains reported below all come from one sample, sequenced in a study of STAT3 mutations in large granular lymphocyte leukemia. Study-wide findings and caveats: Every T-cell large granular lymphocyte leukemia patient had at least one immunodominant TCR beta clonotype.

The assay was immunoSEQ multiplex PCR, and TCRdb's table has in-frame clones only and misses some. The profile shows about 1,800 clones, around 60% of them singletons. Their antigens are not known. Sample: peripheral blood mononuclear cells. Source of these receptors: a man in his fifties or sixties with T-cell large granular lymphocyte leukemia. Some clones in this sample may be carry-over from other donors' samples.

The chain links TRBV6-5 to TRBJ2-2; D gene ambiguous. V lost 3 bases, J lost 0 bases, and 8 bases lay in between. CDR1 MNHEY and CDR2 SVGAGI come from the germline V gene. The CDR3 is made up of 15 amino acids. CDR3 region: CASSYHIANTGELFF. The CDR3 bases are TGTGCCAGCAGTTATCACATTGCGAACACCGGGGAGCTGTTTTTT.

The chain combines TRBV5-1 with TRBJ2-1; a weak D match, TRBD2 (5 bases). Trimming cost V 4 bases and J 5 bases, with 13 bases left between them. The CDR3 contains 14 residues. In germline, CDR1 is SGHRS, CDR2 YFSETQ. The CDR3 region has the DNA TGCGCCAGCAGCGCCCGGAGCGGCAACAATGAGCAGTTCTTC. It is translated as CASSARSGNNEQFF.

This clone has only a few counts. The V and J genes are TRBV7-9 and TRBJ1-2; D remains ambiguous. Between the trimmed V and J ends, which lost 1 base and 7 bases, there was a span of 10 bases. Germline V lookup: CDR1 SEHNR, CDR2 FQNEAQ (reference sequence). This CDR3 contains 13 residues. CDR3 loop: CASSLDSAVGYTF. The CDR3 nucleotides read TGTGCCAGCAGCTTAGACTCGGCGGTTGGCTACACCTTC.

The V gene is TRBV6-1, the J gene TRBJ1-2; D remains ambiguous. Per germline, CDR1 MNHNS and CDR2 SASEGT. The CDR3 spans 12 residues. Trimming took off 4 bases at V and 5 bases at J, with 8 bases between the two ends. The DNA of the CDR3 is TGTGCCAGCAGTGGCAACAATTATGGCTACACCTTC. It codes for CASSGNNYGYTF.

The rearrangement uses TRBV5-1 and TRBJ1-2, with D possibly being TRBD1 (5 bases). Germline V CDR1 and CDR2: SGHRS, YFSETQ. The CDR3 has 15 residues. Trimming pared 0 bases from V and 5 bases from J, leaving 14 bases between. The CDR3 sequence: CASSLVGDGAYGYTF. The CDR3 DNA sequence: TGCGCCAGCAGCTTGGTAGGGGACGGGGCGTATGGCTACACCTTC.

The chain is built from TRBV29-1 and TRBJ2-5; no clear D gene. Trimming stripped 4 bases from V and 1 base from J, with 7 bases between. The germline V gene has CDR1 SQVTM and CDR2 ANQGSEA. The CDR3 sequence is 12 residues long. The CDR3 nucleotides read TGCAGCGTTGGGGCAGCCCAAGAGACCCAGTACTTC. Its protein is CSVGAAQETQYF.

The chain is built from TRBV19 and TRBJ1-2; perhaps TRBD1 as D (5 bases). V lost 1 base and J lost 4, with 10 bases in between. CDR1 is LNHDA, CDR2 SQIVND, per germline (reference sequence). The CDR3 is 14 amino acids. CDR3 bases: TGTGCCAGTAGTATAGGGGGGAGGCCCTATGGCTACACCTTC. This gives the protein CASSIGGRPYGYTF.

The chain has TRBV5-1 and TRBJ1-1; D not certain. V was pared by 0 bases and J by 5 bases, with 8 bases between. This CDR3 comprises 13 residues. Germline V gene sequence: CDR1 SGHRS, CDR2 YFSETQ. CDR3 nucleotide sequence: TGCGCCAGCAGCTTGGGTCTGTCGACTGAAGCTTTCTTT. This codes for CASSLGLSTEAFF.

The chain couples TRBV7-8 to TRBJ1-2; no firm D call. Trimming removed 5 bases from V and 0 bases from J, with 10 bases in between. Germline loops: CDR1 SGHVS, CDR2 FQNEAQ. This CDR3 contains 14 residues. In DNA, the CDR3 is TGTGCCAGCAGCCCCCGGAGTCCTAACTATGGCTACACCTTC. Protein product: CASSPRSPNYGYTF.

This clone is labeled as large. The chain recombines TRBV6-6 with TRBJ2-2, with TRBD2 matching 7 bases. The germline V gene encodes CDR1 MNHNY and CDR2 SVGAGI (reference sequence). Germline trimming cut 8 bases from V and 1 base from J; bases unmatched to any gene: 10. The length of the CDR3 is 16 residues. The CDR3 region has the DNA TGTGCCAGCGTCCTAGCGGAAAACTTGAACACCGGGGAGCTGTTTTTT. Residues: CASVLAENLNTGELFF.

This clone showed up just a few times. The CDR3 DNA reads TGTGCCAGCAGTGCGACAGACGATAGGACCCAGTACTTC. Translating gives CASSATDDRTQYF. The chain links TRBV6-1 to TRBJ2-5; D perhaps matches TRBD1 (5 bases). The CDR3 spans 13 residues. Trimming stripped 4 bases from V and 7 bases from J, with 13 bases between. Germline CDR1 reads MNHNS; CDR2 reads SASEGT.

This sequence joins TRBV27 and TRBJ2-3; D is perhaps TRBD1 (6 bases). V lost 7 bases to trimming and J lost 2 bases, with 10 bases between them. The germline CDR1 and CDR2 sequences are MNHEY and SMNVEV (reference sequence). The CDR3 covers 13 residues. DNA for the CDR3: TGTGCCAGCAAGGGACACAACACAGATACGCAGTATTTT. It specifies CASKGHNTDTQYF.

The chain carries TRBV7-9 and TRBJ2-7; 12 nucleotides line up with TRBD1. The germline V gene has CDR1 SEHNR and CDR2 FQNEAQ (reference sequence). After removal of 4 bases from V and 1 base from J, the junction contained 5 bases not matched to a gene. This CDR3 contains 16 residues. The CDR3 DNA reads as TGTGCCAGCAGCTCTCCGGGACAGGGGGCATCCTACGAGCAGTACTTC. Amino acids: CASSSPGQGASYEQYF.

This clone was recorded only once. This chain uses TRBV30 with TRBJ2-3; D uncertain. CDR1 is GTSNPN, CDR2 SVGIG, per germline (reference sequence). V was trimmed by 0 bases and J by 5 bases, leaving 12 bases between them. The CDR3 runs to 14 residues. In nucleotides, the CDR3 is TGTGCCTGGAGTGTAGTGGTAGCTGGAGATACGCAGTATTTT. Translated, it gives CAWSVVVAGDTQYF.

The rearrangement joins TRBV6-5 to TRBJ1-2; D gene uncertain. Trimming left V 5 bases short and J 6 bases short, with 13 bases between. CDR1 is MNHEY, CDR2 SVGAGI, per germline. The CDR3 is 13 residues long. In nucleotides, the CDR3 is TGTGCCAGCAGTGGACCCGGTGGCGATGGCTACACCTTC. Amino acids: CASSGPGGDGYTF.

This clone was found a few times. The rearrangement links TRBV6-5 to TRBJ2-7; the match to TRBD1 covers 9 bases. Germline trimming cut 5 bases from V and 4 bases from J; bases unmatched to any gene: 9. The CDR3 has 15 amino acids. CDR1 MNHEY and CDR2 SVGAGI come from the germline V gene. Here the CDR3 reads CASSKTGTGQYEQYF. In nucleotides, the CDR3 is TGTGCCAGCAGTAAAACCGGGACAGGGCAGTACGAGCAGTACTTC.

This chain uses TRBV7-9 with TRBJ2-7; TRBD2 matches 8 bases. J lost 7 bases, V lost 5 bases, and 13 bases had no gene match. This CDR3 has 15 residues. Germline assignment: CDR1 SEHNR and CDR2 FQNEAQ (reference sequence). Written as DNA, the CDR3 is TGTGCCAGCAGCCTCTCGGGAGGGGATAATAGGGAGCAGTACTTC. It codes for CASSLSGGDNREQYF.